The clone carrying this T cell receptor beta chain came up a few times. V lost 3 bases, J lost 1 base, and 10 bases stayed unmatched. From germline, CDR1 is MGHRA and CDR2 YSYEKL. This CDR3 is 17 amino acids long. With a J-beta primer mix and a sample-barcoded 5' primer, a second PCR ran roughly 6 to 12 cycles. TCRdb called the 5' RACE reads again in MiXCR, with one record for every CDR3 protein. The sample includes fewer than 1.5 million distinct CDR3 sequences, roughly 40% of them seen just once. This record belongs to a study of blood T cells in healthy people across ages. The clonotype was recovered from a woman aged 18 to 35 in good health. Sample: blood. The V gene is TRBV4-1, the J gene TRBJ2-3, with TRBD2 matching 7 bases. Here the CDR3 reads CASSQNPGGLGTDTQYF. The CDR3 DNA reads as TGCGCCAGCAGCCAGAACCCCGGGGGGTTAGGCACAGATACGCAGTATTTT.